This T cell receptor (beta chain) came from a study of identical twins. TCRdb re-called the 5' RACE reads through MiXCR, storing one row per CDR3 protein. The sample has over 600,000 distinct CDR3 sequences, 21% seen once. This clonotype has a count of ten or more. The V gene's germline CDR1 is DFQATT and CDR2 SNEGSKA (reference sequence). This CDR3 has 13 residues. Trimming cost V 7 bases and J 5 bases, with 16 bases left between them. The sample also formed part of further work on T cells expressing NK-cell markers.

The V and J genes are TRBV20-1 and TRBJ2-3; possibly TRBD2 for D (7 bases). This receptor was obtained from a woman aged 18-29 years in good health. Sequences were obtained from PBMCs. The CDR3 sequence is CSGGGPSGDTQYF. As DNA, the CDR3 is TGCAGTGGGGGGGGGCCTTCAGGAGATACGCAGTATTTT.